One T cell receptor beta chain is described in this entry. Its antigen remains unidentified. These data belong to a study of identical twins. MiXCR, run by TCRdb on the 5' RACE reads, gives a single entry per CDR3 protein. This table holds about 340,000 distinct CDR3 sequences, approximately 13% found once. Study-level findings and limits: For cord blood, abundant beta clonotypes had fewer insertions, unlike memory repertoires, which showed none.

This sample was shared with a second study, whose subject was yellow fever vaccine responses in identical twins.

What was sequenced was CD8+ T cells sorted from blood. The receptor's source is a woman under 30 in good health.

The CDR3 nucleotides are TGTGCCACCAGTGATCCCACGACAGGGCATGCCTACAATGAGCAGTTCTTC. Its translation: CATSDPTTGHAYNEQFF. The chain combines TRBV24-1 with TRBJ2-1; 7 bases map to TRBD1. With V trimmed by 3 bases and J by 2 bases, 9 bases remained unmatched. The CDR3 spans 17 residues. Germline CDR1 is KGHDR and CDR2 is SFDVKD.